One sample yielded the 21 T cell receptor beta chains listed below, sequenced in a study of blood T cell repertoires in COVID-19. Produced via immunoSEQ multiplex PCR; TCRdb's table is partial and in-frame only. The sample yields roughly 100,000 clones, more than 75% seen once. The sequenced sample consisted of peripheral blood. These receptors all come from a human donor in a cohort sampled during active COVID-19.

This clone turned up a few times. CDR3 region: CAISLGQAADTQYF. CDR3 nucleotides: TGTGCCATCAGTCTAGGACAGGCGGCAGATACGCAGTATTTT. V and J are TRBV10-3 and TRBJ2-3; TRBD1 agrees at 7 bases. Germline loops: CDR1 ENHRY, CDR2 SYGVKD. The CDR3 length is 14 residues. The V and J ends lost 5 bases and 4 bases, in that order; junction bases with no gene match: 6.

In this sample, this clone turned up once. The chain has TRBV7-3 and TRBJ2-3; 7 bases line up with TRBD1. Unmatched junction bases numbered 6, after V lost 3 bases and J lost 3 bases. CDR1 SGHTA and CDR2 FQGTGA come from the germline V gene. The CDR3 sequence is 15 residues long. The CDR3 region is CASSFRDSLTDTQYF. The CDR3 DNA reads as TGTGCCAGCAGCTTCCGGGACAGCCTTACAGATACGCAGTATTTT.

This chain connects TRBV28 to TRBJ2-5, with TRBD1 matching 8 bases. The CDR3 is 15 amino acids. Germline V CDR1 and CDR2: MDHEN, SYDVKM. The V segment lost 1 base and the J segment 2 bases; nucleotides outside the gene matches: 3. The CDR3, as DNA: TGTGCCAGCAGTTTATACGGGACAGGACAAGAGACCCAGTACTTC. It codes for CASSLYGTGQETQYF. The full variable domain, rest sourced from reference TRBV28 and TRBJ2-5, is DVKVTQSSRYLVKRTGEKVFLECVQDMDHENMFWYRQDPGLGLRLIYFSYDVKMKEKGDIPEGYSVSREKKERFSLILESASTNQTSMYLCASSLYGTGQETQYFGPGTRLLVL.

The rearrangement joins TRBV5-1 to TRBJ1-1; 8 bases map to TRBD1. V shed 9 bases, J shed 5 bases, and the junction held 9 bases outside the gene matches. Per the germline V gene, CDR1 is SGHRS and CDR2 is YFSETQ. The CDR3 sequence is 13 residues long. CDR3 bases: TGCGCCACCTACGGACAGGGTGGGACTGAAGCTTTCTTT. It codes for CATYGQGGTEAFF.

The chain carries TRBV3-1 (or the pseudogene TRBV3-2) and TRBJ1-1; the D gene is possibly TRBD1 (6 bases). Germline V gene data show CDR1 as LGHDT and CDR2 as YNNKEL (reference sequence). The CDR3 runs to 13 residues. V was trimmed by 5 bases and J by 8 bases, leaving 15 bases between them. DNA of the CDR3: TGTGCCAGCAGCTTCCTGGGACAACCAGAAGCTTTCTTT. Protein product: CASSFLGQPEAFF.

The V gene is TRBV3-1 (or the pseudogene TRBV3-2), the J gene TRBJ2-3, with no clear D. Trimming removed 1 base at V and 5 bases at J, with 10 bases between. CDR1 and CDR2 (germline): LGHDT, YNNKEL (reference sequence). This CDR3 is built from 14 residues. The CDR3 DNA reads as TGTGCCAGCAGCCAAGTTCCCACGGGAGATACGCAGTATTTT. Translation gives CASSQVPTGDTQYF.

The chain combines TRBV2 with TRBJ2-1; TRBD1 matches at 7 bases. Germline trimming cut 9 bases from V and 6 bases from J; bases unmatched to any gene: 8. Germline assignment: CDR1 SNHLY and CDR2 FYNNEI. The CDR3 extends over 13 amino acids. The CDR3 sequence is CARQGIGRNEQFF. The CDR3 DNA sequence: TGTGCCAGACAGGGGATCGGTCGCAATGAGCAGTTCTTC.

The V gene is TRBV27, the J gene TRBJ1-6; no reliable D call. This CDR3 spans 16 amino acids. Trimming pared 4 bases from V and 9 bases from J, leaving 19 bases between. The V gene's germline CDR1 is MNHEY and CDR2 SMNVEV (reference sequence). The CDR3 nucleotides read TGTGCCAGCAGTTCACTCCGTGGGAGGTGGGGTTCACCCCTCCACTTT. Encoded protein: CASSSLRGRWGSPLHF.

V gene TRBV27 combines with J gene TRBJ2-2, with D maybe TRBD1 (6 bases). Germline V gene data show CDR1 as MNHEY and CDR2 as SMNVEV (reference sequence). V lost 5 bases, J lost 5 bases, and 9 bases lay in between. CDR3 length: 13 residues. CDR3 in amino acids: CASSAGTTGELFF. The CDR3 bases are TGTGCCAGCAGTGCCGGGACAACCGGGGAGCTGTTTTTT.

This sequence joins TRBV16 and TRBJ2-1; 7 bases are shared with TRBD1. V lost 0 bases to trimming and J lost 9 bases; unmatched junction nucleotides: 8. CDR1 KGHSY and CDR2 FQNENV come from the germline V gene. The CDR3 is made up of 15 amino acids. In DNA, the CDR3 is TGTGCCAGCAGCCAATCCGGACAGGCTAAGACTGAGCAGTTCTTC. Translation gives CASSQSGQAKTEQFF.

The chain is built from TRBV24-1 and TRBJ1-1; no clear D gene. The V and J ends lost 7 bases and 4 bases respectively, with 15 bases between them. The CDR3 is made up of 14 amino acids. Looked up from germline, CDR1 is KGHDR and CDR2 is SFDVKD. The CDR3 region has the DNA TGTGCCACCAGATTTCAGGCTCAGGTCACTGAAGCTTTCTTT. It is translated as CATRFQAQVTEAFF.

The J gene is TRBJ1-2, the V gene TRBV6-5, with 11 bases lining up with TRBD1. Germline V gives CDR1 MNHEY, CDR2 SVGAGI. This CDR3 spans 14 amino acids. J lost 8 bases, V lost 5 bases, and 7 bases had no gene match. This CDR3 is CASSMDRGLKGYTF. The CDR3 DNA sequence: TGTGCCAGCAGTATGGACAGGGGGCTCAAGGGCTACACCTTC.

The chain is built from TRBV28 and TRBJ2-3; perhaps TRBD2 as D (5 bases). Germline assignment: CDR1 MDHEN and CDR2 SYDVKM. This CDR3 is built from 14 residues. V lost 5 bases and J 3 bases, leaving 12 bases between the germline ends. The chain's CDR3 is CASSRRSGTDTQYF. CDR3 nucleotide sequence: TGTGCCAGCAGTCGTCGAAGCGGTACAGATACGCAGTATTTT.

CDR3 bases: TGTGCCACCAGCAGCCCGACAGAAGGAAACACCATATATTTT. Translation: CATSSPTEGNTIYF. The rearrangement links TRBV15 to TRBJ1-3; TRBD1 is a possible D gene (5 bases). V lost 3 bases to trimming and J lost 4 bases, with 10 bases between them. CDR1 and CDR2 from the germline V gene are LNHNV and YYDKDF (reference sequence). CDR3 size: 14 residues.

The sample holds many counts of this clone. This chain joins TRBV18 and TRBJ2-7, with 7 bases matching TRBD1. This CDR3 is 16 amino acids long. V lost 0 bases to trimming and J lost 2 bases; unmatched junction nucleotides: 7. Germline values: CDR1 KGHSH, CDR2 LQKENI. DNA for the CDR3: TGTGCCAGCTCACCACCGCTACAGGGGAGTCCCTACGAGCAGTACTTC. Residues: CASSPPLQGSPYEQYF.

The chain couples TRBV6-5 to TRBJ1-2, with D possibly matching TRBD1 (5 bases). The CDR3 loop spans 14 amino acids. The V gene's germline CDR1 is MNHEY and CDR2 SVGAGI. V was trimmed by 7 bases and J by 3 bases, leaving 15 bases between them. In DNA, the CDR3 is TGTGCCAGCACTGGAGGGGTATCCTACTATGGCTACACCTTC. Translating gives CASTGGVSYYGYTF.

The rearrangement joins TRBV2 to TRBJ2-6, with D unclear. The CDR3 totals 16 residues. CDR1 is SNHLY, CDR2 FYNNEI, per germline. Trimming stripped 3 bases from V and 0 bases from J, with 9 bases between. CDR3 nucleotides: TGTGCCAGCAGTGAGGGCAGAAGCTCTGGGGCCAACGTCCTGACTTTC. Amino acids: CASSEGRSSGANVLTF.

J is TRBJ2-4 and V is TRBV28; tentative D call: TRBD1 (6 bases). Germline V gives CDR1 MDHEN, CDR2 SYDVKM. The V end was cut by 6 bases, the J end by 0 bases, with 12 bases between. The CDR3 consists of 15 residues. The DNA for the CDR3 is TGTGCCAGCAGCCCCAACAGGGTAGCCAAAAACATTCAGTACTTC. As protein: CASSPNRVAKNIQYF.

The table lists this clone with a count of one. The J gene is TRBJ2-7, the V gene TRBV6-2 or TRBV6-3, with 7 bases fitting TRBD1. The CDR3 is made up of 13 amino acids. CDR1 and CDR2 from the germline V gene are MNHEY and SVGEGT. Trimming cost V 6 bases and J 13 bases; bases outside gene matches: 15. DNA for the CDR3: TGTGCCAGCAGCAGCCACCTGGGGACAGCCCGTTACTTC. This codes for CASSSHLGTARYF.

V is TRBV7-8 and J is TRBJ2-1; D perhaps matches TRBD1 (6 bases). This CDR3 has 15 residues. With 5 bases removed from V and 6 bases from J, the gap between germline ends came to 17 bases. Germline lookup yields CDR1 SGHVS and CDR2 FQNEAQ. CDR3 in DNA: TGTGCCAGCAGCCGAAACAGGGTTTCCGTCAATGAGCAGTTCTTC. It is translated as CASSRNRVSVNEQFF. Full variable domain (remainder filled in from reference TRBV7-8 and TRBJ2-1): GAGVSQSPRYKVAKRGQDVALRCDPISGHVSLFWYQQALGQGPEFLTYFQNEAQLDKSGLPSDRFFAERPEGSVSTLKIQRTQQEDSAVYLCASSRNRVSVNEQFFGPGTRLTVL.

The V gene is TRBV3-1 (or the pseudogene TRBV3-2), the J gene TRBJ1-1; D is ambiguous. Trimming took 4 bases from V and 5 from J, leaving 17 bases between them. The CDR3 length is 15 residues. Germline V CDR1 and CDR2: LGHDT, YNNKEL (reference sequence). CDR3 sequence reads: CASSPREGKVTEAFF. CDR3 bases: TGTGCCAGCAGCCCAAGAGAGGGTAAGGTGACTGAAGCTTTCTTT.